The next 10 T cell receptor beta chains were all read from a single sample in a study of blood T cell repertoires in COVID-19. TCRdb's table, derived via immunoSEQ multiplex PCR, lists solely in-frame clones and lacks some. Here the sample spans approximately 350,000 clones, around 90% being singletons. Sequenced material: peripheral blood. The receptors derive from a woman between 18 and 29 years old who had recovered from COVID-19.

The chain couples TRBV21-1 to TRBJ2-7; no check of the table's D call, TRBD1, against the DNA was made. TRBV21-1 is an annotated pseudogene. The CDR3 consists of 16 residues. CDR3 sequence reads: CASSALRDRADYEQYV. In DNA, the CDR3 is TGTGCCAGCAGCGCACTCCGGGACAGGGCTGACTACGAGCAGTACGTC.

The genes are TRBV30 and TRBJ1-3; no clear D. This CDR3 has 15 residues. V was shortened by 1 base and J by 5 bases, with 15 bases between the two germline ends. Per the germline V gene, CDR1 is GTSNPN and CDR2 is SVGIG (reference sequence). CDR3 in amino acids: CAWSEISSFRNTIYF. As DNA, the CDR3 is TGTGCCTGGAGTGAAATATCCAGTTTTAGAAACACCATATATTTT.

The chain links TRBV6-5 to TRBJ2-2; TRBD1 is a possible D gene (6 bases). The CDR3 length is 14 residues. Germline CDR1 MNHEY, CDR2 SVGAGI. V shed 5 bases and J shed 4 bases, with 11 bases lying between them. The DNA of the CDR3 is TGTGCCAGCAGTAGGAACAGGGTCACCGGGGAGCTGTTTTTT. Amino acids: CASSRNRVTGELFF.

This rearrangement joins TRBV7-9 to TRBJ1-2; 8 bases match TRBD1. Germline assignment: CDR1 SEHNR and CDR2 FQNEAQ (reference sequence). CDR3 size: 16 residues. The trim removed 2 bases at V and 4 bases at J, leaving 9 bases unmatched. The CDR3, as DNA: TGTGCCAGCAGCTTAAACCAGGGGGCGGACGGCTATGGCTACACCTTC. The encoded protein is CASSLNQGADGYGYTF.

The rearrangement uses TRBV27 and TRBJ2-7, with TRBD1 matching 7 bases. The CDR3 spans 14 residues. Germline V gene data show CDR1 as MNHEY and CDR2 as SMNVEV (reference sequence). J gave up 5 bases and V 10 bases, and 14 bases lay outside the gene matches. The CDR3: CATPGTVRFHEQYV. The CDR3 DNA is TGTGCCACCCCCGGGACAGTGAGGTTCCACGAGCAGTACGTC.

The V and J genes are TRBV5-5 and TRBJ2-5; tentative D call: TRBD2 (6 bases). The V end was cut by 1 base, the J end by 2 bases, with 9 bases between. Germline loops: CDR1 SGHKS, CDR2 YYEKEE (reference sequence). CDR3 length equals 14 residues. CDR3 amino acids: CASSLLAGQETQYF. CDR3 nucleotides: TGTGCCAGCAGCTTGCTTGCGGGACAAGAGACCCAGTACTTC.

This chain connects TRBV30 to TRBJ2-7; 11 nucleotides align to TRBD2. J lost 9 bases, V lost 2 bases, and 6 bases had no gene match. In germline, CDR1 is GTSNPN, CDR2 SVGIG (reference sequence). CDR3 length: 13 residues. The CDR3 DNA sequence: TGTGCCTGGAGTACGACTAGCGGGACGTGGCAGTACGTC. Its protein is CAWSTTSGTWQYV.

CDR3 region: CAKGAGLAGGSASTDTQYF. The DNA of the CDR3 is TGTGCCAAAGGAGCGGGACTAGCGGGAGGGAGTGCTAGCACAGATACGCAGTATTTT. The chain is built from TRBV11-3 and TRBJ2-3; 16 nucleotides align to TRBD2. CDR3 length: 19 amino acids. V shed 10 bases and J 0 bases; nucleotides not matched to a gene: 13. Germline CDR1 SGHNT, CDR2 YENEEA.

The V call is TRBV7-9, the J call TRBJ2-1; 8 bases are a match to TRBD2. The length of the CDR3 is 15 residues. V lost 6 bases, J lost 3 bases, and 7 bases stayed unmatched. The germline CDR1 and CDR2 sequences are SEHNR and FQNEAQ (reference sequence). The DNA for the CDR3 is TGTGCCAGCAGTCGCACTAGCGGTTACTACAATGAGCAGTTCTTC. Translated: CASSRTSGYYNEQFF.

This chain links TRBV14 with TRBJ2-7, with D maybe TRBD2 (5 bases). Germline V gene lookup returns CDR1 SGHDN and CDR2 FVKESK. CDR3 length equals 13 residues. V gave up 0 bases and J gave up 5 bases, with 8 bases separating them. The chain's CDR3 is CASSQDLGDEQYV. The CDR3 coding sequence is TGTGCCAGCAGCCAAGATCTCGGGGACGAGCAGTACGTC.